The 18 T cell receptor beta chains below were found in one sample sequenced in a study of beta chain features in type 1 diabetes. As every portion of the isolated RNA was reverse transcribed, the sequencing read expressed TCRB transcripts. TCRdb's copy holds only in-frame clones and misses some; the assay was immunoSEQ multiplex PCR. The sample has about 360,000 clones, roughly 12% seen once. Source material: naive CD4+ T cells from blood. Receptors were obtained from a man aged 18 to 29 in good health.

The chain joins TRBV30 to TRBJ1-2; 8 nucleotides align to TRBD1. V lost 2 bases, J lost 3 bases, and 2 bases stayed unmatched. This CDR3 region has 13 residues. Germline values: CDR1 GTSNPN, CDR2 SVGIG (reference sequence). This CDR3 is CAWSQGADYGYTF. The CDR3 bases are TGTGCCTGGAGTCAGGGGGCTGACTATGGCTACACCTTC.

This clone was seen a few times. The J gene is TRBJ2-1, the V gene TRBV28; TRBD2 matches 13 bases. V lost 6 bases and J lost 8; bases outside the gene matches: 10. The CDR3 sequence is 16 residues long. Germline V lookup: CDR1 MDHEN, CDR2 SYDVKM. The CDR3 sequence: CASRLAGGPRFDEQFF. The CDR3 DNA sequence: TGTGCCAGCAGACTAGCGGGAGGGCCGAGGTTCGATGAGCAGTTCTTC.

This chain uses TRBV10-3 with TRBJ1-5; 7 bases map to TRBD1. In germline, CDR1 is ENHRY, CDR2 SYGVKD. The V and J ends lost 6 bases and 6 bases, in that order; junction bases with no gene match: 11. The CDR3 has 15 residues. CDR3 protein: CAIRGEGALGQPQHF. In DNA, the CDR3 is TGTGCCATCAGGGGCGAGGGGGCTTTGGGTCAGCCCCAGCATTTT.

This clone was counted at least ten times. The gene calls are TRBV30 and TRBJ1-2; 7 positions agree with TRBD1. J lost 2 bases, V lost 5 bases, and 2 bases had no gene match. Germline V gene lookup returns CDR1 GTSNPN and CDR2 SVGIG (reference sequence). This CDR3 is built from 12 residues. The CDR3 sequence is CAWGDSNYGYTF. CDR3 sequence (DNA): TGTGCCTGGGGGGACAGCAACTATGGCTACACCTTC.

This clone was seen more than once but under ten times. The chain is built from TRBV7-2 and TRBJ1-1; D perhaps matches TRBD1 (6 bases). V lost 7 bases and J lost 5, with 14 bases in between. Germline V gene data show CDR1 as SGHTA and CDR2 as FQGNSA. The CDR3 runs to 13 residues. This chain's CDR3 is CASNYPGETEAFF. CDR3 nucleotides: TGTGCCAGCAACTACCCAGGGGAAACTGAAGCTTTCTTT.

The rearrangement joins TRBV4-3 to TRBJ2-5; possible D gene TRBD2, 5 bases. V dropped 4 bases and J dropped 5 bases, with 11 bases sitting between them. There are 13 residues in the CDR3. Germline CDR1 reads LGHNA; CDR2 reads YSLEER. In DNA, the CDR3 is TGCGCCAGCAGCCTGAGGACTGGCGAGACCCAGTACTTC. This gives the protein CASSLRTGETQYF.

There are a few counts of this clone. The chain has TRBV6-6 and TRBJ2-2, with unresolved D. This CDR3 has 15 residues. Germline values: CDR1 MNHNY, CDR2 SVGAGI (reference sequence). Trimming pared 0 bases from V and 1 base from J, leaving 6 bases between. CDR3 nucleotide sequence: TGTGCCAGCAGTTACTCGACTTGGAACACCGGGGAGCTGTTTTTT. It codes for CASSYSTWNTGELFF.

The chain is built from TRBV9 and TRBJ1-5; tentatively, D is TRBD1 (5 bases). Trimming cost V 0 bases and J 2 bases, with 9 bases left between them. The length of the CDR3 is 15 residues. Germline V gene lookup returns CDR1 SGDLS and CDR2 YYNGEE. This CDR3 is CASSVDSRGNQPQHF. The CDR3 DNA sequence: TGTGCCAGCAGCGTAGATTCCAGGGGCAATCAGCCCCAGCATTTT. Drawing the rest from reference TRBV9 and TRBJ1-5, the complete variable domain is DSGVTQTPKHLITATGQRVTLRCSPRSGDLSVYWYQQSLDQGLQFLIQYYNGEERAKGNILERFSAQQFPDLHSELNLSSLELGDSALYFCASSVDSRGNQPQHFGDGTRLSIL.

The chain is built from TRBV7-9 and TRBJ2-3; D gene uncertain. CDR1 and CDR2 from the germline V gene are SEHNR and FQNEAQ (reference sequence). The CDR3 is made up of 10 amino acids. Trimming took 8 bases from V and 6 from J, leaving 6 bases between them. Here the CDR3 reads CASGTDTQYF. CDR3 in DNA: TGTGCCAGCGGTACTGATACGCAGTATTTT.

The rearrangement joins TRBV6-1 to TRBJ1-1; perhaps TRBD1 as D (6 bases). The CDR3 runs to 12 residues. Germline V lookup: CDR1 MNHNS, CDR2 SASEGT. Trimming stripped 0 bases from V and 9 bases from J, with 8 bases between. The CDR3, as DNA: TGTGCCAGCAGTGAAGCGAGGGACAAAGCTTTCTTT. Its protein is CASSEARDKAFF.

The table lists this clone with a few counts. The V call is TRBV7-3, the J call TRBJ2-1, with D uncertain. Germline assignment: CDR1 SGHTA and CDR2 FQGTGA. Trimming stripped 0 bases from V and 9 bases from J, with 18 bases between. There are 16 residues in the CDR3. CDR3 DNA sequence: TGTGCCAGCAGCTTAACACCGACAACGTCAAAGATTGAGCAGTTCTTC. It yields the protein CASSLTPTTSKIEQFF.

This clone was counted a few times. The chain joins TRBV6-5 to TRBJ2-7; 7 bases agree with TRBD1. CDR3 size: 13 residues. The V gene end was trimmed by 5 bases and the J gene end by 2 bases; junction bases not matched to a gene: 3. Per germline, CDR1 MNHEY and CDR2 SVGAGI. As DNA, the CDR3 is TGTGCCAGCAGTCGGGACAGAACCTACGAGCAGTACTTC. Protein: CASSRDRTYEQYF.

This clone has a handful of counts. The V call is TRBV6-5, the J call TRBJ1-3, with 8 bases that match TRBD1. CDR3 size: 14 residues. Germline values: CDR1 MNHEY, CDR2 SVGAGI. Trimming at V came to 4 bases and at J to 8 bases, leaving 7 bases not matched to a gene. DNA of the CDR3: TGTGCCAGCAGTTCGGGACAGGCGGCATACACCATATATTTT. Its translation is CASSSGQAAYTIYF.

The chain has TRBV19 and TRBJ2-4, with D tentatively TRBD1 (6 bases). This CDR3 has 13 residues. V was clipped by 5 bases and J by 5 bases, with 10 bases between them. Germline assignment: CDR1 LNHDA and CDR2 SQIVND (reference sequence). This chain's CDR3 is CASSPEGENIQYF. Here the CDR3 DNA reads TGTGCCAGTAGTCCAGAGGGGGAAAACATTCAGTACTTC.

This chain uses TRBV7-3 with TRBJ2-1; TRBD2 matches at 14 bases. The CDR3 has 16 amino acids. V was pared by 6 bases and J by 1 base, with 2 bases of the junction left unmatched. Germline V gene lookup returns CDR1 SGHTA and CDR2 FQGTGA. Written as DNA, the CDR3 is TGTGCCAGCAGTCGGACTAGCGGGAGGTCCTACAATGAGCAGTTCTTC. Translated, it gives CASSRTSGRSYNEQFF.

The J gene is TRBJ2-3, the V gene TRBV18; D may be TRBD1 (6 bases). Trimming left V 3 bases short and J 2 bases short, with 9 bases between. The CDR3 length is 14 residues. Germline CDR1 and CDR2: KGHSH and LQKENI. The chain's CDR3 is CASSPRDITDTQYF. The DNA of the CDR3 is TGTGCCAGCTCACCCCGGGACATCACAGATACGCAGTATTTT.

This chain joins TRBV14 and TRBJ2-7; 7 bases fit TRBD2. This CDR3 is 14 amino acids long. Germline lookup yields CDR1 SGHDN and CDR2 FVKESK. V dropped 4 bases and J dropped 2; count of bases not matched to a gene: 5. CDR3 region: CASSPLAGAYEQYF. The CDR3 DNA reads TGTGCCAGCAGCCCCCTCGCGGGAGCCTACGAGCAGTACTTC.

The rearrangement links TRBV5-4 to TRBJ2-6; D possibly corresponds to TRBD1 (6 bases). V was shortened by 4 bases and J by 1 base, with 9 bases between the two germline ends. The CDR3 runs to 15 residues. Germline V gene lookup returns CDR1 SGHNT and CDR2 YYREEE (reference sequence). CDR3 DNA: TGTGCCAGCAGCCTAGGGGGATCTGGGGCCAACGTCCTGACTTTC. Translated, it gives CASSLGGSGANVLTF.